Below, 21 T cell receptor beta chains from the same sample are listed, as sequenced in a study of CD8+CD57+ T cells in acquired aplastic anemia (dated 2018 in TCRdb). Reads for this sample came from an Illumina HiSeq 2000. TCR beta VDJ combination and CDR3 sequence profiling used genomic DNA as the template. The public reads were reanalyzed by TCRdb: fastp trimming at Q25, MiXCR alignment, in-frame beta chains only. Each entry is one CDR3 protein sequence, shown with its most common DNA and genes. The sample has hundreds of thousands of distinct CDR3 sequences on record, just under 70% of them singletons. In total, the top ten clones hold 3.5% to 4.5% of the sample. Material: sorted CD4+, CD8+, or CD8+CD57+ T cells (not recorded which) from PBMCs. Receptors originate from a human donor in good health, serving as a control.

The J gene is TRBJ1-1, the V gene TRBV7-3, with unresolved D. Trimming removed 2 bases at V and 11 bases at J, with 24 bases between. The CDR3 runs to 16 residues. Germline V gene data show CDR1 as SGHTA and CDR2 as FQGTGA. CDR3 sequence reads: CASSLRLAEVSIYAFF. CDR3 bases: TGTGCCAGCAGCTTACGTTTGGCAGAAGTGAGCATCTACGCTTTCTTT.

The table lists this clonotype with many counts. The V call is TRBV7-2, the J call TRBJ1-2; 11 bases line up with TRBD1. Germline V gene lookup returns CDR1 SGHTA and CDR2 FQGNSA. The junction had 5 bases not matched to a gene; V was cut back by 6 bases and J by 2 bases. The CDR3 is made up of 15 amino acids. The CDR3 here is CASSKGTGGNYGYTF. The CDR3 region has the DNA TGTGCCAGCAGTAAGGGGACAGGGGGGAACTATGGCTACACCTTC.

The genes are TRBV19 and TRBJ1-1, with 11 bases matching TRBD1. This CDR3 spans 16 amino acids. With 6 bases clipped from V and 5 bases from J, the junction kept 11 bases outside the gene matches. CDR1 and CDR2 (germline): LNHDA, SQIVND (reference sequence). This CDR3 reads CASSTGQGAGSTEAFF. The CDR3 DNA is TGTGCCAGTAGCACAGGACAGGGGGCGGGTAGTACTGAAGCTTTCTTT.

This clonotype was counted ten times or more. V gene TRBV30 combines with J gene TRBJ2-1; D unresolved. The CDR3 runs to 12 residues. Trimming removed 4 bases at V and 8 bases at J, with 12 bases between. From germline, CDR1 is GTSNPN and CDR2 SVGIG (reference sequence). Here the CDR3 DNA reads TGTGCCTGGAACCTCGGCCGCCATGAGCAGTTCTTC. Protein product: CAWNLGRHEQFF.

Points on this clonotype: Because it lacks the conserved phenylalanine or tryptophan at the end, this CDR3 is likely a read error. V and J are TRBV19 and TRBJ2-3; the D call may be TRBD1 or TRBD2 (6 bases each). V was pared by 7 bases and J by 11 bases, with 25 bases between. The germline V gene has CDR1 LNHDA and CDR2 SQIVND (reference sequence). This CDR3 spans 15 amino acids. In nucleotides, the CDR3 is TGTGCCAGTACCTCCGGAGGGGGTTGGACCGGGGAGCAGTATCTT. Its protein product is CASTSGGGWTGEQYL.

The table lists this clonotype with many counts. The chain has TRBV3-1 and TRBJ2-7, with D unclear. With 4 bases removed from V and 0 bases from J, the gap between germline ends came to 10 bases. Germline-derived CDR1 and CDR2 are LGHDT and YNNKEL (reference sequence). The CDR3 consists of 14 residues. The CDR3 DNA follows: TGTGCCAGCAGCCCACTGAGGAGCTCCTACGAGCAGTACTTC. This sequence encodes CASSPLRSSYEQYF.

This clonotype was seen ten or more times. V gene TRBV29-1 combines with J gene TRBJ1-4, with unresolved D. The V end was cut by 1 base, the J end by 7 bases, with 10 bases between. The CDR3 contains 13 residues. Germline V gene lookup returns CDR1 SQVTM and CDR2 ANQGSEA. The CDR3 sequence is CSVEGQTGEKLFF. For the CDR3, the DNA is TGCAGCGTTGAAGGGCAGACGGGTGAAAAACTGTTTTTT. Complete variable domain (other parts from reference TRBV29-1 and TRBJ1-4): SAVISQKPSRDICQRGTSLTIQCQVDSQVTMMFWYRQQPGQSLTLIATANQGSEATYESGFVIDKFPISRPNLTFSTLTVSNMSPEDSSIYLCSVEGQTGEKLFFGSGTQLSVL.

The genes are TRBV12-5 and TRBJ1-1, with D possibly matching TRBD1 (5 bases). The CDR3 contains 14 residues. Germline CDR1 reads LGHNT; CDR2 reads FRNRAP. The V end lost 3 bases, the J end lost 6 bases, and 14 bases lay between the germline ends. This chain's CDR3 is CASGLPQGNAEAFF. CDR3 DNA sequence: TGTGCTAGTGGTTTACCCCAGGGTAACGCTGAAGCTTTCTTT.

This clonotype was observed many times. The chain links TRBV7-2 to TRBJ1-1; possible D gene TRBD1, 5 bases. Trimming pared 8 bases from V and 2 bases from J, leaving 9 bases between. Germline lookup yields CDR1 SGHTA and CDR2 FQGNSA. The CDR3 runs 12 residues. The CDR3 nucleotides read TGTGCCAGCGGACACCCCAACACTGAAGCTTTCTTT. The encoded protein is CASGHPNTEAFF.

Notes on this clonotype: A junction end diverges from the germline sequence, so it may reflect a read error. The gene calls are TRBV10-3 and TRBJ2-3; tentative D call: TRBD1 (6 bases). The germline V gene has CDR1 ENHRY and CDR2 SYGVKD. This CDR3 has 19 amino acids. The CDR3 nucleotides are TGTGCCAGCAGTACTCGACGGGTATTACAGGGTGGGGTCACAGATACGCAGTATTTT. It is translated as CASSTRRVLQGGVTDTQYF.

About this clonotype itself: An end of the junction does not agree with germline; a read error may underlie this. The chain links TRBV6-5 to TRBJ2-3; D ambiguous. The CDR3 loop spans 14 amino acids. Germline V lookup: CDR1 MNHEY, CDR2 SVGAGI. The CDR3 DNA is TGTGCCAGCAGGGCCGGTGTGAACCCAGATAAGCAGTATTTT. This sequence encodes CASRAGVNPDKQYF.

The chain recombines TRBV6-1 with TRBJ2-7; D gene uncertain. Trimming took 1 base from V and 5 from J, leaving 12 bases between them. CDR1 is MNHNS and CDR2 is SASEGT in the germline V gene. There are 14 residues in the CDR3. The CDR3 nucleotides are TGTGCCAGCAGTGAAGAGTGGGTGACCCACGAGCAGTACTTC. Its protein is CASSEEWVTHEQYF.

V usage is TRBV9 and J usage is TRBJ1-1; D uncertain. From germline, CDR1 is SGDLS and CDR2 YYNGEE. V lost 7 bases and J 12 bases, leaving 28 bases between the germline ends. There are 15 residues in the CDR3. CDR3 amino acids: CASLVGPSAHSATFF. CDR3 sequence (DNA): TGTGCCAGCCTCGTCGGACCGTCGGCTCACAGTGCAACTTTCTTT.

The chain uses TRBV7-8 and TRBJ2-1, with 9 nucleotides matching TRBD2. CDR1 SGHVS and CDR2 FQNEAQ come from the germline V gene. V trimming: 6 bases; J trimming: 10 bases; junction bases outside the gene matches: 13. This CDR3 is built from 15 residues. CDR3 nucleotides: TGTGCCAGCAGTTGCCGAGGGACTAGCTGCGCAGAGCAGTTCTTC. Protein sequence: CASSCRGTSCAEQFF.

CDR3: CAPGLAGLTDTQYF. The DNA of the CDR3 is TGTGCCCCCGGACTAGCGGGCCTCACAGATACGCAGTATTTT. This chain joins TRBV2 and TRBJ2-3, with 11 bases fitting TRBD2. The CDR3 covers 14 residues. Germline V gene sequence: CDR1 SNHLY, CDR2 FYNNEI. V was clipped by 11 bases and J by 2 bases; unmatched bases: 6.

The CDR3 region has the DNA TGCGCCAGCAGTCGAGAGCAGGAGCAGCCCCAGCATTTT. It specifies CASSREQEQPQHF. The chain links TRBV10-2 to TRBJ1-5; D unresolved. The V and J ends lost 5 bases and 7 bases respectively, with 12 bases between them. The CDR3 spans 13 residues. The germline V gene encodes CDR1 WSHSY and CDR2 SAAADI.

The chain is built from TRBV7-2 and TRBJ1-5; 7 bases fit TRBD1. Trimming took 4 bases from V and 11 from J; bases not matched to a gene: 8. CDR1 is SGHTA and CDR2 is FQGNSA in the germline V gene. There are 13 residues in the CDR3. The CDR3 DNA is TGTGCCAGCAGCTCAGGGGGAAGCGAGACCCAGCATTTT. Its protein is CASSSGGSETQHF.

This clonotype was seen a single time. The chain uses TRBV5-1 and TRBJ1-2; no firm D call. Germline V lookup: CDR1 SGHRS, CDR2 YFSETQ. The V gene lost 2 bases and the J gene lost 7 bases, with 15 bases spanning the gap. The CDR3 covers 14 residues. The CDR3 DNA sequence: TGCGCCAGCAGCTTAGAGGTTGGGGATTCTGGCTACACCTTC. Amino acids: CASSLEVGDSGYTF.

The chain joins TRBV19 to TRBJ1-3; possibly TRBD2 for D (7 bases). The end of the DNA is better explained by TRBJ2-3, so the J call may be wrong. The length of the CDR3 is 14 residues. Per germline, CDR1 LNHDA and CDR2 SQIVND (reference sequence). CDR3 sequence (DNA): TGTGCCAGTAAACTAGGGGGGGCTACAAATACGCAGTATTTT. Translation gives CASKLGGATNTQYF.

With respect to this clonotype: The CDR3 does not close with the conserved phenylalanine or tryptophan, likely indicating a read error. The DNA is left out, because the CDR3 cannot be placed on it with certainty; the CDR3 is given as TCRdb lists it. This chain links TRBV9 with TRBJ2-5; the D call of TRBD1 is as the table states it, not checked on the DNA. Germline CDR1 reads SGDLS; CDR2 reads YYNGEE. The CDR3 length equals 13 residues, ends included. The CDR3: CASSVGFWGATQY.

In its sample, this clonotype was seen many times. CDR3 in DNA: TGTGCCAGCAGCTACCTAATACCTGGAAACACCATATATTTT. Translated, it gives CASSYLIPGNTIYF. The gene calls are TRBV11-2 and TRBJ1-3; D gene uncertain. CDR1 SGHAT and CDR2 FQNNGV come from the germline V gene. This CDR3 contains 14 residues. Trimming removed 4 bases at V and 2 bases at J, with 9 bases between.